Included here is one TCR beta chain sequence, with context. Its antigen is not known. The record originates from a study of cytomegalovirus exposure and HLA in healthy donors. Germline CDR1 is SGHTA and CDR2 is FQGNSA. V was pared by 5 bases and J by 1 base, with 21 bases between. The CDR3 loop spans 18 amino acids. The PCR used 60 Vbeta and 13 Jbeta primers. TCRdb's table, derived via immunoSEQ multiplex PCR, lists solely in-frame clones and lacks some. This sample has around 99,000 clones, with approximately 71% found just once. Study findings and constraints: It is likely that the observed cluster of highly shared sequence variants was a sequencing artifact. Roughly uniform sequencing depth across donors was assumed, possibly incorrectly. Cytomegalovirus-associated TCR beta chains were listed, numbering over 150. In an earlier analysis, about 90% or about 30%: the productive usage of most TCR beta V segments.

V is TRBV7-2 and J is TRBJ1-3; D may be TRBD1 (5 bases). The specimen sequenced was PBMCs. The TCR sequence derives from a middle-aged man in good health and CMV-seronegative. The CDR3 loop is CASSPRVGTGVSGNTIYF. In nucleotides, the CDR3 is TGTGCCAGCAGCCCCAGGGTGGGTACAGGCGTTTCTGGAAACACCATATATTTT.